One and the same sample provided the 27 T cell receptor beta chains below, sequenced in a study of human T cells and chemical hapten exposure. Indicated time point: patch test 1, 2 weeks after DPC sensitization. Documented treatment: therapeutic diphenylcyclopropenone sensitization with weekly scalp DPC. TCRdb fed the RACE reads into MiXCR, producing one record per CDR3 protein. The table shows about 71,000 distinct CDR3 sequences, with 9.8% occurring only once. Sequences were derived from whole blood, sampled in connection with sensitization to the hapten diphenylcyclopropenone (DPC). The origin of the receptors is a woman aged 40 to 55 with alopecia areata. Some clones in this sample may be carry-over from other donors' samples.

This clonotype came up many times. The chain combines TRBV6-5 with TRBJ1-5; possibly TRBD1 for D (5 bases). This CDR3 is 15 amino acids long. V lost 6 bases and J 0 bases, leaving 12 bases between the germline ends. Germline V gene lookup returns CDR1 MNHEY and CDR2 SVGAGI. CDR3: CASRRNRYSNQPQHF. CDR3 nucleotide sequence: TGTGCCAGCAGGAGGAACAGGTATAGCAATCAGCCCCAGCATTTT.

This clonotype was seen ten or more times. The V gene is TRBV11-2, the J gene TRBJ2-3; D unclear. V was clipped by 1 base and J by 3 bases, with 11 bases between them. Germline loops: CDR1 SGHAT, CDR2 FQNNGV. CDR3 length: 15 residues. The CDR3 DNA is TGTGCCAGCAGCTTAGGTTCTTTGGATACAGATACGCAGTATTTT. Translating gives CASSLGSLDTDTQYF.

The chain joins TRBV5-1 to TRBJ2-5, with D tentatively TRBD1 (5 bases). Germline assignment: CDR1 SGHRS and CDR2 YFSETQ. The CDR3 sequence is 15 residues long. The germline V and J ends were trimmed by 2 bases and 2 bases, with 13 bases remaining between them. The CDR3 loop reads CASSFWGVGQETQYF. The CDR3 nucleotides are TGCGCCAGCAGCTTCTGGGGCGTCGGTCAAGAGACCCAGTACTTC.

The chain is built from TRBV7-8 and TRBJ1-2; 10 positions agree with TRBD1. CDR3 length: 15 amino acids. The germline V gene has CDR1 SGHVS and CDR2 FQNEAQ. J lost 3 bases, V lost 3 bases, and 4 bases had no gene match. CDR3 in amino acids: CASSFVGQGHYGYTF. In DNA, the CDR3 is TGTGCCAGCAGCTTCGTGGGACAGGGGCACTATGGCTACACCTTC.

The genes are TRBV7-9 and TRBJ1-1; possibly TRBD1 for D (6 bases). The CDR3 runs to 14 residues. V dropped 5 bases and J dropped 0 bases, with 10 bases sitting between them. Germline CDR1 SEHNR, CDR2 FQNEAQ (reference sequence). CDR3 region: CASSPTGMNTEAFF. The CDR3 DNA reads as TGTGCCAGCAGCCCGACAGGTATGAACACTGAAGCTTTCTTT.

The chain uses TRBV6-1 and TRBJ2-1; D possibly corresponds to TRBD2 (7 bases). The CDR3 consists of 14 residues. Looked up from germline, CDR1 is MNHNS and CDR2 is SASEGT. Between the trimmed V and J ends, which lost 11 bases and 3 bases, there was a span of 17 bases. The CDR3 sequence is CAAGRGADYNEQFF. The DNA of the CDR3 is TGTGCCGCTGGACGGGGGGCCGACTACAATGAGCAGTTCTTC.

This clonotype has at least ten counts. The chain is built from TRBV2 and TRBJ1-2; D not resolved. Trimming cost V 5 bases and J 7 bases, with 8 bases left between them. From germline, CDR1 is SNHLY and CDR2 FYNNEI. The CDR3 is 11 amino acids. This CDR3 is CASSLVAGYTF. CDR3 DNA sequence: TGTGCCAGCAGTCTAGTGGCTGGCTACACCTTC.

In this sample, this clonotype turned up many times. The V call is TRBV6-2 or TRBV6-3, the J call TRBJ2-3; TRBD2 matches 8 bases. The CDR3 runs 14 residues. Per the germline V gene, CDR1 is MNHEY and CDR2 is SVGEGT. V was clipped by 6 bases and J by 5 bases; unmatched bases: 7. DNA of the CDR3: TGTGCCAGCAGCTCCCCCGGGGGGGGAGATACGCAGTATTTT. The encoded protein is CASSSPGGGDTQYF.

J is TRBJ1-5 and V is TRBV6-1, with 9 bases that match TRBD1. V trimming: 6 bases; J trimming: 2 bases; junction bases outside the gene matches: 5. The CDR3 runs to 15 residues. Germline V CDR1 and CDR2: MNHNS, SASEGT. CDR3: CASRGQGGGNQPQHF. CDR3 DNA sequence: TGTGCCAGCAGGGGACAGGGAGGAGGCAATCAGCCCCAGCATTTT.

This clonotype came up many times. In DNA, the CDR3 is TGTGCCAGCAGGCGCGAACAGGACTACAATGAGCAGTTCTTC. Protein: CASRREQDYNEQFF. V gene TRBV12-3 or TRBV12-4 combines with J gene TRBJ2-1; TRBD1 might be the D (5 bases). V was clipped by 6 bases and J by 3 bases, with 12 bases between them. The CDR3 is made up of 14 amino acids.

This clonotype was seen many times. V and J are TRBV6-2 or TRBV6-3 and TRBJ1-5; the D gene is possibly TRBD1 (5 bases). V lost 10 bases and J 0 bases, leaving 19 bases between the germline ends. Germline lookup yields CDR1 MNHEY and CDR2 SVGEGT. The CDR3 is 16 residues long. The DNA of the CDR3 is TGTGCCACCATGGAACAGGACAACTATAGCAATCAGCCCCAGCATTTT. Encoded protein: CATMEQDNYSNQPQHF.

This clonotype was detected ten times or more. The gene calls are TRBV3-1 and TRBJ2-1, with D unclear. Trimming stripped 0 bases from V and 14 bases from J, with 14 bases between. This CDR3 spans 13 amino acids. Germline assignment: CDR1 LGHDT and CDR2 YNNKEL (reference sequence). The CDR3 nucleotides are TGTGCCAGCAGCCAAGACCTGAAACGATTCAAGTTCTTC. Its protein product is CASSQDLKRFKFF.

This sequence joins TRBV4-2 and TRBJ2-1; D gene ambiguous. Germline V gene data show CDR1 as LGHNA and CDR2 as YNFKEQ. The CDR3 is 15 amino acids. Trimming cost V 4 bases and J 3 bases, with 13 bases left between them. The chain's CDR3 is CASSPHPGVYNEQFF. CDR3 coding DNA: TGTGCCAGCAGCCCCCATCCAGGCGTCTACAATGAGCAGTTCTTC.

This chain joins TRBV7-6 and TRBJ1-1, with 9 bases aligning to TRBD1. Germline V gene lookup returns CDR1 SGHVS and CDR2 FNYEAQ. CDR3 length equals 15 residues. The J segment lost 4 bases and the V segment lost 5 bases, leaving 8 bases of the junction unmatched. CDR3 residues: CASSPMTGGFTEAFF. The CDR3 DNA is TGTGCCAGCAGCCCCATGACAGGGGGATTCACTGAAGCTTTCTTT.

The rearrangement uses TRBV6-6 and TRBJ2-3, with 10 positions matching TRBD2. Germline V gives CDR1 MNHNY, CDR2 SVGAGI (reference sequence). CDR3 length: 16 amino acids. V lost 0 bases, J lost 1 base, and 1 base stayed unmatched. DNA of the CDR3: TGTGCCAGCAGTTACTCCCTAGCGGGAGGCACAGATACGCAGTATTTT. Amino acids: CASSYSLAGGTDTQYF.

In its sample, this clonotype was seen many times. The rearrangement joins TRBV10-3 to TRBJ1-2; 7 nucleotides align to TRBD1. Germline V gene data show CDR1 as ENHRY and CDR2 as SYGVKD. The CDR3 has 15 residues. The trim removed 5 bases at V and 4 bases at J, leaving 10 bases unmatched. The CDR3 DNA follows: TGTGCCATCAGTTCGGACAGGCTTATCCTCTATGGCTACACCTTC. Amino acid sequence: CAISSDRLILYGYTF.

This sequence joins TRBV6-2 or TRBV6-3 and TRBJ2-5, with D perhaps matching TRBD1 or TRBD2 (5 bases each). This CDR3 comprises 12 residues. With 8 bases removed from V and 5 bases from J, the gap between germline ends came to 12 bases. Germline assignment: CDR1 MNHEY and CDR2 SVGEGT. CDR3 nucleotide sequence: TGTGCCAGCGGGGGATACGGGGAGACCCAGTACTTC. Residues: CASGGYGETQYF.

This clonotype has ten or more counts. The chain's CDR3 is CASSSGLAGGNTQYF. DNA for the CDR3: TGTGCCAGCAGCTCAGGACTAGCGGGGGGTAATACGCAGTATTTT. The chain links TRBV7-9 to TRBJ2-3, with TRBD2 identical over 14 bases. V trimming: 4 bases; J trimming: 7 bases; junction bases outside the gene matches: 4. Germline assignment: CDR1 SEHNR and CDR2 FQNEAQ (reference sequence). The CDR3 runs 15 residues. The variable domain in full, with the rest retrieved from reference TRBV7-9 and TRBJ2-3, is DTGVSQNPRHKITKRGQNVTFRCDPISEHNRLYWYRQTLGQGPEFLTYFQNEAQLEKSRLLSDRFSAERPKGSFSTLEIQRTEQGDSAMYLCASSSGLAGGNTQYFGPGTRLTVL.

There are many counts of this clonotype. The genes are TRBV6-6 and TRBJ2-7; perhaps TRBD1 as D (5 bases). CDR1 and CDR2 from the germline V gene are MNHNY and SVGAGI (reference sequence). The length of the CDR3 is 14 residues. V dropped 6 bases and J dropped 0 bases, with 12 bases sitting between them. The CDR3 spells CASSQQESSYEQYF. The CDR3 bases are TGTGCCAGCAGCCAACAGGAGAGCTCCTACGAGCAGTACTTC.

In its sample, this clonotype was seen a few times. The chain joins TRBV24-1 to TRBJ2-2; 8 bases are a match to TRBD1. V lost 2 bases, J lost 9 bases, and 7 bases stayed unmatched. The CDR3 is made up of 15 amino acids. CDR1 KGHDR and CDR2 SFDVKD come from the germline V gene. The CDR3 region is CATSDSPDRARELFF. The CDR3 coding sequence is TGTGCCACCAGTGATTCCCCGGACAGGGCACGGGAGCTGTTTTTT.

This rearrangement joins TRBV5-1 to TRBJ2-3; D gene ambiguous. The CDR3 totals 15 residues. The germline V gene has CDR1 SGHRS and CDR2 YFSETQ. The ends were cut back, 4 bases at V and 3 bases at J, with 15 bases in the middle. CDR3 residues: CASSQQVSVTDTQYF. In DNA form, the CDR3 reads TGCGCCAGCAGCCAGCAAGTCTCAGTTACAGATACGCAGTATTTT.

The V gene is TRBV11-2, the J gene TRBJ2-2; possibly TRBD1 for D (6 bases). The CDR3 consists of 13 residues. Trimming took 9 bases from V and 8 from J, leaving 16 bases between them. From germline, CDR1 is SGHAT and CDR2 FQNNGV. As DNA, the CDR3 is TGTGCCAGAAGCCCCTACAGGGTTGGGGAGCTGTTTTTT. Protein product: CARSPYRVGELFF. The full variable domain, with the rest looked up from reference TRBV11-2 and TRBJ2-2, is EAGVAQSPRYKIIEKRQSVAFWCNPISGHATLYWYQQILGQGPKLLIQFQNNGVVDDSQLPKDRFSAERLKGVDSTLKIQPAKLEDSAVYLCARSPYRVGELFFGEGSRLTVL.

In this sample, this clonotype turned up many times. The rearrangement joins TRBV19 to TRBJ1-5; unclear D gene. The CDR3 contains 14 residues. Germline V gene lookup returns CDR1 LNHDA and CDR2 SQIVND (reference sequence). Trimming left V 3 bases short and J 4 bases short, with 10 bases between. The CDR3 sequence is CASSIQPGNQPQHF. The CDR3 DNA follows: TGTGCCAGTAGTATTCAGCCGGGGAATCAGCCCCAGCATTTT.

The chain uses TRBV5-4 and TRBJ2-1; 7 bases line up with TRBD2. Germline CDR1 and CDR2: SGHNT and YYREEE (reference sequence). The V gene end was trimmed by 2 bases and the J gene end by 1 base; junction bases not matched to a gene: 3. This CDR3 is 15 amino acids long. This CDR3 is CASSFERGSYNEQFF. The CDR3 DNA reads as TGTGCCAGCAGCTTTGAGCGGGGTTCCTACAATGAGCAGTTCTTC.

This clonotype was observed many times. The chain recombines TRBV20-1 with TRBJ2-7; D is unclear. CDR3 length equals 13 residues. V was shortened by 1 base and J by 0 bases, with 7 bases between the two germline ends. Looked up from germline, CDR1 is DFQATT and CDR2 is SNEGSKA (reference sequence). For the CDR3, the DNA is TGCAGTGCTAGAGGTGCAGGCTCCTACGAGCAGTACTTC. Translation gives CSARGAGSYEQYF.

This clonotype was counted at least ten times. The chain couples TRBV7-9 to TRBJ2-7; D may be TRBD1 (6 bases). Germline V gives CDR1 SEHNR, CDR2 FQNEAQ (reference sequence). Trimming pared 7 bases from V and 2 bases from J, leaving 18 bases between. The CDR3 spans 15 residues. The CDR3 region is CASTPFTGFPYEQYF. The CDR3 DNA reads TGTGCCAGCACCCCTTTTACAGGGTTTCCCTACGAGCAGTACTTC.

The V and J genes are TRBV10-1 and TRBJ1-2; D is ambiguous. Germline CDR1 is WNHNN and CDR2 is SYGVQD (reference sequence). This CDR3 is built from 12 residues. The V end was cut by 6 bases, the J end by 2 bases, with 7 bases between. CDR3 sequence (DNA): TGCGCCAGCAGAAGGGAGAACTATGGCTACACCTTC. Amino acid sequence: CASRRENYGYTF.